One sample yielded the 29 T cell receptor beta chains listed below, sequenced in a study of vaccination effects on CD4 cells after COVID-19. Ahead of sequencing, the ViraFEST assay grew antigen-specific CD4+ T cells using viral peptide pools. Upon completion of about eleven days in culture, CD4+ T cells were isolated. Vaccinated participants had no history of SARS-CoV-2 infection and tested negative for nucleocapsid antibodies. Assay used: immunoSEQ multiplex PCR; TCRdb lists only in-frame clones, some missing. The sample lists 20,000 to 25,000 clones; around three quarters were seen once. Their antigens are not known. The material was CD4+ T cells from PBMCs cultured with HCoV-NL63 spike peptides, obtained before COVID-19 vaccination. The receptors derive from a human donor who received a COVID-19 vaccine.

This chain joins TRBV7-9 and TRBJ1-3; TRBD1 matches 7 bases. The V gene's germline CDR1 is SEHNR and CDR2 FQNEAQ (reference sequence). CDR3 length: 14 amino acids. V shed 4 bases, J shed 3 bases, and the junction held 3 bases outside the gene matches. The CDR3 DNA is TGTGCCAGCAGCTCAACAGGGGATGGAAACACCATATATTTT. As protein: CASSSTGDGNTIYF.

V and J are TRBV5-1 and TRBJ2-7; the D gene is possibly TRBD2 (6 bases). The germline V and J ends were trimmed by 4 bases and 0 bases, with 8 bases remaining between them. The germline V gene encodes CDR1 SGHRS and CDR2 YFSETQ. The CDR3 runs to 13 residues. Written as DNA, the CDR3 is TGCGCCAGCAGCGGCGGGGCCTCCTACGAGCAGTACTTC. Translating it yields CASSGGASYEQYF.

This clone was picked up a small number of times. The chain joins TRBV2 to TRBJ2-3; 7 bases are a match to TRBD2. The CDR3 has 17 residues. CDR1 is SNHLY and CDR2 is FYNNEI in the germline V gene. Trimming took 4 bases from V and 2 from J; bases not matched to a gene: 12. Here the CDR3 reads CASSVWVLAVNTDTQYF. The CDR3 DNA reads TGTGCCAGCAGTGTCTGGGTCCTAGCGGTAAACACAGATACGCAGTATTTT.

The chain links TRBV4-1 to TRBJ1-2; D is unclear. There are 15 residues in the CDR3. The ends were cut back, 1 base at V and 0 bases at J, with 9 bases in the middle. CDR1 is MGHRA and CDR2 is YSYEKL in the germline V gene. CDR3 sequence: CASSQVKGSNYGYTF. Written as DNA, the CDR3 is TGCGCCAGCAGCCAAGTAAAGGGTTCTAACTATGGCTACACCTTC.

CDR3 coding DNA: TGTGCCAGCTCACCAGGGACAGGGATGTCTGAAGCTTTCTTT. Encoded protein: CASSPGTGMSEAFF. The V call is TRBV18, the J call TRBJ1-1, with 9 bases that match TRBD1. The CDR3 covers 14 residues. Trimming removed 2 bases from V and 6 bases from J; junction bases left unmatched: 4. Germline V lookup: CDR1 KGHSH, CDR2 LQKENI. Together with reference TRBV18 and TRBJ1-1, the CDR3 gives the full variable domain: NAGVMQNPRHLVRRRGQEARLRCSPMKGHSHVYWYRQLPEEGLKFMVYLQKENIIDESGMPKERFSAEFPKEGPSILRIQQVVRGDSAAYFCASSPGTGMSEAFFGQGTRLTVV.

The V gene is TRBV15, the J gene TRBJ2-3, with TRBD2 matching 9 bases. Germline V CDR1 and CDR2: LNHNV, YYDKDF (reference sequence). There are 16 residues in the CDR3. Trimming removed 1 base from V and 1 base from J; junction bases left unmatched: 3. The CDR3 sequence is CATSRGGGGGTDTQYF. The CDR3 region has the DNA TGTGCCACCAGCAGAGGGGGCGGGGGGGGCACAGATACGCAGTATTTT. Supplemented by reference TRBV15 and TRBJ2-3, the full variable domain reads DAMVIQNPRYQVTQFGKPVTLSCSQTLNHNVMYWYQQKSSQAPKLLFHYYDKDFNNEADTPDNFQSRRPNTSFCFLDIRSPGLGDTAMYLCATSRGGGGGTDTQYFGPGTRLTVL.

The chain couples TRBV5-5 to TRBJ2-7, with D possibly TRBD1 on 6 matching bases. V gave up 3 bases and J gave up 0 bases, with 10 bases separating them. Germline V gives CDR1 SGHKS, CDR2 YYEKEE (reference sequence). The CDR3 sequence is 14 residues long. CDR3 bases: TGTGCCAGCAGCTACGGACAGACCTCCTACGAGCAGTACTTC. It encodes CASSYGQTSYEQYF.

Judged by abundance, this clone is medium-sized. The rearrangement links TRBV10-3 to TRBJ2-1; D remains unclear. Germline V gene data show CDR1 as ENHRY and CDR2 as SYGVKD. V lost 2 bases and J lost 7, with 15 bases in between. This CDR3 is built from 15 residues. The DNA of the CDR3 is TGTGCCATCAGTGAGCAATTAGGCGGTGGGAATGAGCAGTTCTTC. This codes for CAISEQLGGGNEQFF.

This rearrangement joins TRBV7-9 to TRBJ1-4; D not resolved. This CDR3 comprises 14 residues. Deletions cut 8 bases from V and 0 bases from J, with 10 bases between. Germline-derived CDR1 and CDR2 are SEHNR and FQNEAQ (reference sequence). Here the CDR3 reads CASVAEATNEKLFF. The CDR3 nucleotides read TGTGCCAGCGTGGCAGAAGCAACTAATGAAAAACTGTTTTTT.

This clone is medium-sized. The chain joins TRBV14 to TRBJ1-1; 7 bases are shared with TRBD1. Germline assignment: CDR1 SGHDN and CDR2 FVKESK. The CDR3 extends over 12 amino acids. V lost 0 bases, J lost 10 bases, and 2 bases stayed unmatched. The CDR3 is CASSQDAGGAFF. The CDR3 DNA sequence: TGTGCCAGCAGCCAAGATGCAGGGGGAGCTTTCTTT.

This clone was seen a few times. The gene calls are TRBV5-1 and TRBJ1-4; D is perhaps TRBD1 (5 bases). CDR1 SGHRS and CDR2 YFSETQ come from the germline V gene. Between the trimmed V and J ends, which lost 3 bases and 0 bases, there was a span of 9 bases. This CDR3 spans 15 amino acids. This CDR3 reads CASSSQGATNEKLFF. The CDR3 DNA reads as TGCGCCAGCAGCTCCCAGGGAGCAACTAATGAAAAACTGTTTTTT.

V is TRBV4-1 and J is TRBJ1-2, with 9 bases fitting TRBD1. CDR3 size: 14 residues. Unmatched junction bases numbered 6, after V lost 4 bases and J lost 6 bases. CDR1 is MGHRA and CDR2 is YSYEKL in the germline V gene. The CDR3 bases are TGCGCCAGCAGCCGGCCGGGACAGGGCCATGGCTACACCTTC. It specifies CASSRPGQGHGYTF.

This sequence joins TRBV5-6 and TRBJ2-4; D is uncertain. The CDR3 is 16 amino acids. The V end was cut by 4 bases, the J end by 0 bases, with 14 bases between. Germline V gene data show CDR1 as SGHDT and CDR2 as YYEEEE. The DNA for the CDR3 is TGTGCCAGCAGCCCGTCCCGGACCCTAGCCAAAAACATTCAGTACTTC. Translating it yields CASSPSRTLAKNIQYF.

The count of this clone is one. The V call is TRBV18, the J call TRBJ2-6; TRBD2 might be the D (7 bases). Per germline, CDR1 KGHSH and CDR2 LQKENI. V was trimmed by 2 bases and J by 0 bases, leaving 11 bases between them. This CDR3 has 17 amino acids. The CDR3 DNA follows: TGTGCCAGCTCACCAGGGGGGGCTAGCTCTGGGGCCAACGTCCTGACTTTC. Translated, it gives CASSPGGASSGANVLTF.

The chain couples TRBV30 to TRBJ1-2, with D possibly being TRBD1 (5 bases). Between the trimmed V and J ends, which lost 0 bases and 4 bases, there was a span of 9 bases. The germline V gene has CDR1 GTSNPN and CDR2 SVGIG (reference sequence). This CDR3 has 13 amino acids. The DNA for the CDR3 is TGTGCCTGGAGTGTGGCCAGGGTCTATGGCTACACCTTC. Its protein is CAWSVARVYGYTF.

This chain joins TRBV10-1 and TRBJ1-5; D gene ambiguous. V lost 3 bases and J lost 4, with 4 bases in between. CDR3 length equals 12 residues. Per the germline V gene, CDR1 is WNHNN and CDR2 is SYGVQD (reference sequence). CDR3 sequence (DNA): TGCGCCAGCAGTGACAGGAATCAGCCCCAGCATTTT. Encoded protein: CASSDRNQPQHF.

This clone was counted between two and nine times. The gene calls are TRBV28 and TRBJ2-7, with 10 positions matching TRBD1. This CDR3 spans 16 amino acids. Trimming took 5 bases from V and 2 from J; bases not matched to a gene: 9. Per the germline V gene, CDR1 is MDHEN and CDR2 is SYDVKM. CDR3: CASSTPGQGTPYEQYF. The DNA of the CDR3 is TGTGCCAGCAGTACTCCGGGACAGGGGACCCCCTACGAGCAGTACTTC.

This clone turned up a few times. The chain combines TRBV28 with TRBJ1-2; maybe TRBD1 (5 bases). V was trimmed by 8 bases and J by 5 bases, leaving 21 bases between them. This CDR3 is built from 15 residues. Germline V lookup: CDR1 MDHEN, CDR2 SYDVKM. This chain's CDR3 is CASEPYRRSGYGYTF. The CDR3 coding sequence is TGTGCCAGCGAACCCTACAGGCGAAGCGGGTATGGCTACACCTTC.

The J gene is TRBJ2-6, the V gene TRBV5-8; 7 bases match TRBD2. The CDR3 consists of 16 residues. V trimming: 5 bases; J trimming: 0 bases; junction bases outside the gene matches: 5. Germline-derived CDR1 and CDR2 are SGHTS and YDEGEE. The CDR3 coding sequence is TGTGCCAGCAGGGGGGGGGTCCTCTCTGGGGCCAACGTCCTGACTTTC. It yields the protein CASRGGVLSGANVLTF.

The rearrangement joins TRBV2 to TRBJ1-6, with TRBD1 identical over 7 bases. V gave up 6 bases and J gave up 6 bases; unmatched junction bases: 5. The CDR3 contains 14 residues. Germline lookup yields CDR1 SNHLY and CDR2 FYNNEI. CDR3 residues: CASRRDSINSPLHF. The CDR3 DNA reads as TGTGCCAGCAGAAGGGACAGTATTAATTCACCCCTCCACTTT. Full variable domain (outside the CDR3, taken from reference TRBV2 and TRBJ1-6): EPEVTQTPSHQVTQMGQEVILRCVPISNHLYFYWYRQILGQKVEFLVSFYNNEISEKSEIFDDQFSVERPDGSNFTLKIRSTKLEDSAMYFCASRRDSINSPLHFGNGTRLTVT.

V is TRBV5-4 and J is TRBJ1-2, with D perhaps TRBD1 (6 bases). Germline assignment: CDR1 SGHNT and CDR2 YYREEE (reference sequence). The CDR3 has 14 residues. Trimming took 4 bases from V and 8 from J, leaving 18 bases between them. The CDR3: CASSPTGYAGGYTF. DNA of the CDR3: TGTGCCAGCAGCCCTACAGGGTACGCCGGAGGCTACACCTTC.

V and J are TRBV2 and TRBJ2-1; D assignment may be TRBD1 or TRBD2 (7 bases each). Germline CDR1 SNHLY, CDR2 FYNNEI. V was trimmed by 4 bases and J by 7 bases, leaving 17 bases between them. This CDR3 is 15 amino acids long. The CDR3 nucleotides are TGTGCCAGCAGTGTACCCAGGGGGGGACTAAATGAGCAGTTCTTC. Its translation: CASSVPRGGLNEQFF. The full variable domain, with the rest looked up from reference TRBV2 and TRBJ2-1, is EPEVTQTPSHQVTQMGQEVILRCVPISNHLYFYWYRQILGQKVEFLVSFYNNEISEKSEIFDDQFSVERPDGSNFTLKIRSTKLEDSAMYFCASSVPRGGLNEQFFGPGTRLTVL.

V is TRBV19 and J is TRBJ1-5, with D tentatively TRBD1 (6 bases). CDR3 length: 16 amino acids. V lost 6 bases to trimming and J lost 1 base, with 16 bases between them. Germline CDR1 LNHDA, CDR2 SQIVND (reference sequence). CDR3 DNA: TGTGCCAGTAGCTCGCCCAGGGGCGGAAGCAATCAGCCCCAGCATTTT. It yields the protein CASSSPRGGSNQPQHF.

The chain recombines TRBV6-6 with TRBJ1-2; TRBD1 matches 9 bases. Trimming cost V 6 bases and J 3 bases; bases outside gene matches: 8. CDR3 length: 15 residues. CDR1 MNHNY and CDR2 SVGAGI come from the germline V gene (reference sequence). Written as DNA, the CDR3 is TGTGCCAGCAGCCCGGGACAGGGAAGGGACTATGGCTACACCTTC. As protein: CASSPGQGRDYGYTF.

The chain employs TRBV7-9 and TRBJ2-5, with D possibly TRBD1 on 5 matching bases. CDR1 and CDR2 (germline): SEHNR, FQNEAQ (reference sequence). Trimming cost V 1 base and J 7 bases, with 10 bases left between them. This CDR3 is 13 amino acids long. CDR3 bases: TGTGCCAGCAGCTTAGGTAGCAGGGCGACCCAGTACTTC. Translating it yields CASSLGSRATQYF.

This clone occurred a few times. The rearrangement links TRBV5-1 to TRBJ1-2; no firm D call. Per germline, CDR1 SGHRS and CDR2 YFSETQ. The CDR3 has 13 residues. V was trimmed by 4 bases and J by 0 bases, leaving 7 bases between them. CDR3 protein: CASSLSANYGYTF. The CDR3 DNA follows: TGCGCCAGCAGCCTCAGCGCTAACTATGGCTACACCTTC. Looking up the rest from reference TRBV5-1 and TRBJ1-2 gives the full variable domain: KAGVTQTPRYLIKTRGQQVTLSCSPISGHRSVSWYQQTPGQGLQFLFEYFSETQRNKGNFPGRFSGRQFSNSRSEMNVSTLELGDSALYLCASSLSANYGYTFGSGTRLTVV.

This clone has more than one count but fewer than ten. The chain uses TRBV7-2 and TRBJ1-2; 8 positions agree with TRBD1. J lost 7 bases, V lost 1 base, and 11 bases had no gene match. The CDR3 contains 16 residues. Per germline, CDR1 SGHTA and CDR2 FQGNSA. CDR3 bases: TGTGCCAGCAGCTTAGAGGTCCTGGCAGGGGGCTCTGGCTACACCTTC. Translating it yields CASSLEVLAGGSGYTF. The variable domain in full, completed from reference TRBV7-2 and TRBJ1-2, reads GAGVSQSPSNKVTEKGKDVELRCDPISGHTALYWYRQSLGQGLEFLIYFQGNSAPDKSGLPSDRFSAERTGGSVSTLTIQRTQQEDSAVYLCASSLEVLAGGSGYTFGSGTRLTVV.

This clone was picked up one time. The rearrangement joins TRBV12-3 or TRBV12-4 to TRBJ2-3; D remains unclear. Trimming removed 7 bases from V and 5 bases from J, with 7 bases in between. The CDR3 covers 11 residues. For the CDR3, the DNA is TGTGCCAGCAAGGGAATAGATACGCAGTATTTT. Translating it yields CASKGIDTQYF.

This clone was detected a few times. The rearrangement links TRBV21-1 to TRBJ1-5; the DNA was not compared with TRBD1, the D call given in the table. TRBV21-1 is annotated as a pseudogene. The CDR3 is 17 residues long. The chain's CDR3 is CASSKIPPDRGNQPQHF. Written as DNA, the CDR3 is TGTGCCAGCAGCAAAATTCCCCCGGACAGGGGCAATCAGCCCCAGCATTTT.